Listed below are T cell receptor beta chains from one sample, sequenced in a study of T cell repertoires in cytomegalovirus infection. TCRdb reanalysed the reads using MiXCR and keeps one entry per CDR3 protein. The sample contains more than 150,000 distinct CDR3 sequences, roughly 30% of which appear only once. Sequenced sample: PBMCs. These receptors were taken from a human donor in good health (CMV status not recorded). Some clones in this sample may be carry-over from other donors' samples. Both conserved end residues are part of each CDR3. Each record gives: D gene, V gene, J gene, clone size, CDR3 DNA, CDR3 protein. The D gene is left open where the match is weak. Clone size is stated in some rows and not others, as once, few, many or a class when expanded.

D gene: NA; V gene: TRBV6-5; J gene: TRBJ2-7; clone size: NA; CDR3 DNA: TGTGCCAGCACCAACCAGGGATTTGTCTACGAGCAGTACTTC; CDR3 protein: CASTNQGFVYEQYF
D gene: NA; V gene: TRBV6-6; J gene: TRBJ2-7; clone size: few; CDR3 DNA: TGTGCCAGCAGGCTAGCTCGTGGCCTTACCTACGAGCAGTACTTC; CDR3 protein: CASRLARGLTYEQYF
D gene: NA; V gene: TRBV2; J gene: TRBJ2-1; clone size: few; CDR3 DNA: TGTGCCAGCAGTGTAGGGGGGGATGAGCAGTTCTTC; CDR3 protein: CASSVGGDEQFF
D gene: TRBD1; V gene: TRBV6-2/TRBV6-3; J gene: TRBJ1-2; clone size: few; CDR3 DNA: TGTGCCAGCAGTGGGACAGGGAACGGCTACACCTTC; CDR3 protein: CASSGTGNGYTF
D gene: TRBD1; V gene: TRBV5-6; J gene: TRBJ2-7; clone size: NA; CDR3 DNA: TGTGCCAGCAGCTTTCGACAGGGAACCTACGAGCAGTACTTC; CDR3 protein: CASSFRQGTYEQYF
D gene: TRBD2; V gene: TRBV2; J gene: TRBJ2-1; clone size: many; CDR3 DNA: TGTGCCAGCTGCCTGACTAGCGGGAGGGGCAATGAGCAGTTCTTC; CDR3 protein: CASCLTSGRGNEQFF
D gene: NA; V gene: TRBV29-1; J gene: TRBJ1-2; clone size: few; CDR3 DNA: TGCAGCGTTGAGTCAGGGAACTATGGCTACACCTTC; CDR3 protein: CSVESGNYGYTF
D gene: TRBD1; V gene: TRBV7-2; J gene: TRBJ2-1; clone size: NA; CDR3 DNA: TGTGCCAGCAGCTCAGCCGGGACAGGGGGTTACAATGAGCAGTTCTTC; CDR3 protein: CASSSAGTGGYNEQFF
D gene: TRBD1; V gene: TRBV11-2; J gene: TRBJ2-7; clone size: NA; CDR3 DNA: TGTGCCAGCAGCCCCCGACAGGGGGTCTCCTACGAGCAGTACTTC; CDR3 protein: CASSPRQGVSYEQYF
D gene: TRBD1; V gene: TRBV20-1; J gene: TRBJ1-5; clone size: NA; CDR3 DNA: TGCAGTGCTGAGGGACAGAGCAATCAGCCCCAGCATTTT; CDR3 protein: CSAEGQSNQPQHF
D gene: NA; V gene: TRBV4-1; J gene: TRBJ2-5; clone size: once; CDR3 DNA: TGCGCCAGCAGCCGATCTTATGGGGGGCAATGGGAGACCCAGTACTTC; CDR3 protein: CASSRSYGGQWETQYF
D gene: NA; V gene: TRBV29-1; J gene: TRBJ1-4; clone size: NA; CDR3 DNA: TGCAGCGTTGAAAGGGCAGGGTATGAAAAACTGTTTTTT; CDR3 protein: CSVERAGYEKLFF
D gene: NA; V gene: TRBV10-3; J gene: TRBJ1-3; clone size: NA; CDR3 DNA: TGTGCCATCAGTGAGTCGGTTGGAAACACCATATATTTT; CDR3 protein: CAISESVGNTIYF
D gene: NA; V gene: TRBV7-9; J gene: TRBJ1-2; clone size: NA; CDR3 DNA: TGTGCCAGCACCGGAGGTACTAACTATGGCTACACCTTC; CDR3 protein: CASTGGTNYGYTF
D gene: NA; V gene: TRBV25-1; J gene: TRBJ1-6; clone size: NA; CDR3 DNA: TGTGCCAGCAGCTCCCTGAGGGTTAATTCACCCCTCCACTTT; CDR3 protein: CASSSLRVNSPLHF
D gene: NA; V gene: TRBV5-1; J gene: TRBJ2-1; clone size: NA; CDR3 DNA: TGCGCCAGCAGCAGAACTATACAGAAGGGCTCCTACAATGAGCAGTTCTTC; CDR3 protein: CASSRTIQKGSYNEQFF
D gene: TRBD1; V gene: TRBV12-3/TRBV12-4; J gene: TRBJ1-6; clone size: NA; CDR3 DNA: TGTGCCAGCAGCCCTACAGGGGACGGTTCACCCCTCCACTTT; CDR3 protein: CASSPTGDGSPLHF
D gene: NA; V gene: TRBV7-3; J gene: TRBJ1-1; clone size: NA; CDR3 DNA: TGTGCCAGCAGCTTAAAGTTGGGGGGCTCTATAGCTTTCTTT; CDR3 protein: CASSLKLGGSIAFF
D gene: NA; V gene: TRBV6-2/TRBV6-3; J gene: TRBJ2-1; clone size: NA; CDR3 DNA: TGTGCCAGCGGCCCAAATAGAAATGAGCAGTTCTTC; CDR3 protein: CASGPNRNEQFF
D gene: NA; V gene: TRBV20-1; J gene: TRBJ2-7; clone size: NA; CDR3 DNA: TGCAGTGCCAGAGGACGGCGCTCTCTTCCCTACGAGCAGTACTTC; CDR3 protein: CSARGRRSLPYEQYF
D gene: NA; V gene: TRBV12-3/TRBV12-4; J gene: TRBJ1-1; clone size: many; CDR3 DNA: TGTGCCAGCAGCCCCCCAAAGAACACTGAAGCTTTCTTT; CDR3 protein: CASSPPKNTEAFF
D gene: TRBD1; V gene: TRBV7-2; J gene: TRBJ2-7; clone size: NA; CDR3 DNA: TGTGCCAGCAGCTTAGATGGGACAGGGGGCGAGCAGTACTTC; CDR3 protein: CASSLDGTGGEQYF
D gene: TRBD2; V gene: TRBV6-6; J gene: TRBJ2-1; clone size: few; CDR3 DNA: TGTGCCAGCAGCTCTTGGACTAGCGGGGACAATGAGCAGTTCTTC; CDR3 protein: CASSSWTSGDNEQFF
D gene: NA; V gene: TRBV19; J gene: TRBJ1-2; clone size: NA; CDR3 DNA: TGTGCCAGTAGTCTCTCCGGACAAGAATATGGCTACACCTTC; CDR3 protein: CASSLSGQEYGYTF
D gene: NA; V gene: TRBV2; J gene: TRBJ2-3; clone size: NA; CDR3 DNA: TGTGCCAGCACCCCGGAAGAAGATACGCAGTATTTT; CDR3 protein: CASTPEEDTQYF